These 13 T cell receptor beta chains were sequenced from one sample in a study of T cell clones after liver transplantation. TCRdb's table, derived via immunoSEQ multiplex PCR, lists solely in-frame clones and lacks some. Among about 45,000 clones listed, approximately 86% were seen once. The sample in question was CD4+ T cells from blood, obtained 24 months after liver transplant. The receptors were gathered from a human patient who received a liver transplant. Some of these T cells may belong to the graft donor.

The chain combines TRBV5-1 with TRBJ1-4; D gene unclear. Germline V gene lookup returns CDR1 SGHRS and CDR2 YFSETQ. With 0 bases removed from V and 0 bases from J, the gap between germline ends came to 6 bases. The CDR3 is 15 residues long. CDR3 protein: CASSLALATNEKLFF. CDR3 sequence (DNA): TGCGCCAGCAGCTTGGCCCTTGCAACTAATGAAAAACTGTTTTTT.

The chain recombines TRBV11-1 with TRBJ2-2; D is undetermined. The CDR3 length is 14 residues. Germline CDR1 reads SGHAT; CDR2 reads FQDESV (reference sequence). The ends were cut back, 1 base at V and 1 base at J, with 4 bases in the middle. The CDR3 DNA sequence: TGTGCCAGCAGCTTAGTCCAGAACACCGGGGAGCTGTTTTTT. Its protein is CASSLVQNTGELFF.

The rearrangement joins TRBV5-5 to TRBJ1-4; D is uncertain. The V end lost 5 bases, the J end lost 4 bases, and 15 bases lay between the germline ends. The germline V gene encodes CDR1 SGHKS and CDR2 YYEKEE (reference sequence). CDR3 length equals 15 residues. As DNA, the CDR3 is TGTGCCAGCAGTCTCGACGGACGTAATAATGAAAAACTGTTTTTT. Residues: CASSLDGRNNEKLFF.

CDR3 bases: TGCGCCAGCAGCTTGGATGCTAGCGGGTCCTCCACAGATACGCAGTATTTT. Translated: CASSLDASGSSTDTQYF. V is TRBV5-1 and J is TRBJ2-3; 8 bases agree with TRBD2. Germline lookup yields CDR1 SGHRS and CDR2 YFSETQ. The V and J ends lost 0 bases and 2 bases, in that order; junction bases with no gene match: 8. CDR3 length: 17 amino acids.

The CDR3 DNA reads TGTGCCAGCACCCGGCAGATGGGACTAGCGGGAGCCAAAAACATTCAGTACTTC. This translates into CASTRQMGLAGAKNIQYF. The chain employs TRBV27 and TRBJ2-4; 12 nucleotides agree with TRBD2. In germline, CDR1 is MNHEY, CDR2 SMNVEV (reference sequence). J was trimmed by 0 bases and V by 7 bases; bases with no gene match: 10. The CDR3 has 18 residues.

The chain recombines TRBV4-1 with TRBJ2-1; 8 positions agree with TRBD2. The CDR3 sequence is 15 residues long. V gave up 5 bases and J gave up 4 bases; unmatched junction bases: 7. Germline CDR1 MGHRA, CDR2 YSYEKL. CDR3 sequence: CASSSSGSNYNEQFF. CDR3 DNA sequence: TGCGCCAGCAGCTCAAGCGGGAGTAATTACAATGAGCAGTTCTTC.

A remark on this clone: The junction departs from the called germline gene at one end, perhaps through a read error. The sample has other DNA sequences that encode this CDR3 too. The chain carries TRBV6-5 and TRBJ1-2, with 7 bases lining up with TRBD1. CDR3 size: 15 residues. The germline V gene encodes CDR1 MNHEY and CDR2 SVGAGI. For the CDR3, the DNA is TGTGCCAGCAGTCCCGGACAGGCTTTCCTCTATGGTTACACCTTC. As protein: CASSPGQAFLYGYTF.

This clone is a singleton in its sample. V gene TRBV7-9 combines with J gene TRBJ2-2; D is ambiguous. The CDR3 sequence is 13 residues long. The germline gives CDR1 SEHNR, CDR2 FQNEAQ (reference sequence). Trimming removed 3 bases at V and 4 bases at J, with 6 bases between. CDR3 bases: TGTGCCAGCAGCTTGCATGGCACCGGGGAGCTGTTTTTT. Its protein is CASSLHGTGELFF.

This sequence joins TRBV11-2 and TRBJ2-7; 11 nucleotides match TRBD2. The CDR3 sequence is 16 residues long. Per the germline V gene, CDR1 is SGHAT and CDR2 is FQNNGV. The ends lost 1 base at V and 5 bases at J; junction bases unmatched: 7. For the CDR3, the DNA is TGTGCCAGCAGCTTAGGTAGCGGGAGGGCCATCCACGAGCAGTACTTC. Its protein is CASSLGSGRAIHEQYF.

This clone occurred a few times. The chain is built from TRBV7-9 and TRBJ2-3; a possible D gene is TRBD2 (5 bases). This CDR3 is built from 14 residues. Trimming took off 5 bases at V and 5 bases at J, with 14 bases between the two ends. Looked up from germline, CDR1 is SEHNR and CDR2 is FQNEAQ (reference sequence). The CDR3 bases are TGTGCCAGCAGCCACGAGGGTCATCAAGATACGCAGTATTTT. Its protein product is CASSHEGHQDTQYF.

V usage is TRBV11-2 and J usage is TRBJ2-7; 11 nucleotides align to TRBD2. The CDR3 length is 14 residues. The V gene's germline CDR1 is SGHAT and CDR2 FQNNGV. J was trimmed by 5 bases and V by 4 bases; bases with no gene match: 4. CDR3 loop: CASSSLAGGNEQYF. The CDR3 DNA reads as TGTGCCAGCAGCTCGCTAGCGGGAGGAAACGAGCAGTACTTC.

The chain is built from TRBV14 and TRBJ2-2; D is possibly TRBD1 (5 bases). Germline V gene sequence: CDR1 SGHDN, CDR2 FVKESK. Trimming removed 4 bases at V and 1 base at J, with 10 bases between. CDR3 length: 15 amino acids. The CDR3 protein is CASSRDSLNTGELFF. Written as DNA, the CDR3 is TGTGCCAGCAGCCGCGACAGTCTGAACACCGGGGAGCTGTTTTTT.

Written as DNA, the CDR3 is TGTGCCAGCAGCTTAACCGTGTTGGAGACCCAGTACTTC. Amino acids: CASSLTVLETQYF. The V call is TRBV7-3, the J call TRBJ2-5; no reliable D call. V was clipped by 0 bases and J by 5 bases, with 7 bases between them. The germline CDR1 and CDR2 sequences are SGHTA and FQGTGA. The CDR3 length is 13 residues. The complete variable domain, with remaining parts taken from reference TRBV7-3 and TRBJ2-5, reads GAGVSQTPSNKVTEKGKYVELRCDPISGHTALYWYRQSLGQGPEFLIYFQGTGAADDSGLPNDRFFAVRPEGSVSTLKIQRTERGDSAVYLCASSLTVLETQYFGPGTRLLVL.